Each of the 25 T cell receptor beta chains below was sequenced from the same sample in a study of T cell changes during pregnancy in multiple sclerosis. Some clones are missing from TCRdb's copy, which holds only in-frame ones; the method was immunoSEQ multiplex PCR. Of some 56,000 clones listed, around 92% are singletons. The sequencing here drew on CD4+ T cells from peripheral blood mononuclear cells, taken after pregnancy. These receptor sequences come from a female donor with multiple sclerosis, enrolled in a pregnancy study.

V and J are TRBV5-4 and TRBJ1-1; 9 bases line up with TRBD1. Trimming removed 2 bases from V and 5 bases from J; junction bases left unmatched: 7. This CDR3 spans 15 amino acids. CDR1 is SGHNT, CDR2 YYREEE, per germline (reference sequence). The CDR3 DNA follows: TGTGCCAGCAGCTTAGCCGGGACAGGGCGTACTGAAGCTTTCTTT. Amino acid sequence: CASSLAGTGRTEAFF.

V is TRBV30 and J is TRBJ2-5; D gene ambiguous. Germline lookup yields CDR1 GTSNPN and CDR2 SVGIG (reference sequence). This CDR3 comprises 14 residues. Trimming cost V 0 bases and J 3 bases, with 11 bases left between them. CDR3 sequence (DNA): TGTGCCTGGAGTGTACTCTTGGGCAAAGAGACCCAGTACTTC. As protein: CAWSVLLGKETQYF.

The rearrangement links TRBV27 to TRBJ1-3, with a possible D match to TRBD1 (6 bases). The CDR3 sequence is 15 residues long. V gave up 7 bases and J gave up 7 bases, with 20 bases separating them. Looked up from germline, CDR1 is MNHEY and CDR2 is SMNVEV (reference sequence). For the CDR3, the DNA is TGTGCCAGCAACTGGGCCGACAGGCCTTCTAACACCATATATTTT. Its translation is CASNWADRPSNTIYF.

The V call is TRBV5-1, the J call TRBJ2-3; tentative D call: TRBD2 (6 bases). CDR1 is SGHRS, CDR2 YFSETQ, per germline. The V and J ends lost 4 bases and 2 bases respectively, with 14 bases between them. This CDR3 comprises 15 residues. Written as DNA, the CDR3 is TGCGCCAGCAGCGGGGGGAGATTGACCACAGATACGCAGTATTTT. Residues: CASSGGRLTTDTQYF.

V gene TRBV7-2 combines with J gene TRBJ1-5; possibly TRBD1 for D (5 bases). Germline values: CDR1 SGHTA, CDR2 FQGNSA. The CDR3 extends over 15 amino acids. V lost 2 bases and J 2 bases, leaving 10 bases between the germline ends. DNA of the CDR3: TGTGCCAGCAGCTTAAGGGGTGGCGGCAATCAGCCCCAGCATTTT. This gives the protein CASSLRGGGNQPQHF.

V gene TRBV6-5 combines with J gene TRBJ1-1; unclear D gene. Germline CDR1 and CDR2: MNHEY and SVGAGI. This CDR3 has 14 residues. V gave up 0 bases and J gave up 11 bases, with 16 bases separating them. This CDR3 reads CASSYSRNFQRAFF. DNA for the CDR3: TGTGCCAGCAGTTACTCGAGGAACTTTCAGAGGGCTTTCTTT.

The chain combines TRBV30 with TRBJ1-1; TRBD1 is a possible D gene (6 bases). V was trimmed by 2 bases and J by 6 bases, leaving 16 bases between them. Germline CDR1 and CDR2: GTSNPN and SVGIG (reference sequence). There are 14 residues in the CDR3. CDR3: CAWSMGHKRPEAFF. As DNA, the CDR3 is TGTGCCTGGAGTATGGGACACAAGCGGCCTGAAGCTTTCTTT.

The V gene is TRBV13, the J gene TRBJ2-1, with D perhaps TRBD1 (6 bases). Germline V gene lookup returns CDR1 PRHDT and CDR2 FYEKMQ (reference sequence). The germline V and J ends were trimmed by 3 bases and 6 bases, with 12 bases remaining between them. The CDR3 runs to 14 residues. CDR3 protein: CASSFGQKSNEQFF. In nucleotides, the CDR3 is TGTGCCAGCAGCTTTGGACAGAAGAGCAATGAGCAGTTCTTC.

This chain uses TRBV7-2 with TRBJ2-1; D gene ambiguous. Germline V CDR1 and CDR2: SGHTA, FQGNSA. This CDR3 region has 13 residues. The V end lost 2 bases, the J end lost 10 bases, and 12 bases lay between the germline ends. This CDR3 is CASSLRHRQEQFF. The CDR3 DNA sequence: TGTGCCAGCAGCTTAAGGCACCGACAAGAGCAGTTCTTC.

The V and J genes are TRBV7-9 and TRBJ1-3; D is ambiguous. The length of the CDR3 is 12 residues. V gave up 2 bases and J gave up 4 bases, with 3 bases separating them. In germline, CDR1 is SEHNR, CDR2 FQNEAQ (reference sequence). In DNA, the CDR3 is TGTGCCAGCAGCTTATCGGGAAACACCATATATTTT. Translation: CASSLSGNTIYF.

The chain combines TRBV28 with TRBJ1-1; possibly TRBD1 for D (5 bases). The CDR3 sequence is 14 residues long. V lost 7 bases and J lost 0, with 12 bases in between. The germline gives CDR1 MDHEN, CDR2 SYDVKM. As DNA, the CDR3 is TGTGCCAGCAATCTGGCAGGGATGAACACTGAAGCTTTCTTT. Protein sequence: CASNLAGMNTEAFF.

The V call is TRBV6-6, the J call TRBJ2-2; 9 bases align to TRBD1. Germline V CDR1 and CDR2: MNHNY, SVGAGI (reference sequence). The trim removed 2 bases at V and 9 bases at J, leaving 7 bases unmatched. The CDR3 is made up of 15 amino acids. CDR3 sequence reads: CASSYGTGTEWELFF. As DNA, the CDR3 is TGTGCCAGCAGTTACGGGACAGGGACCGAGTGGGAGCTGTTTTTT.

The V and J genes are TRBV2 and TRBJ2-7, with 7 bases aligning to TRBD2. The V segment lost 4 bases and the J segment 3 bases; nucleotides outside the gene matches: 12. This CDR3 is built from 16 residues. CDR1 is SNHLY and CDR2 is FYNNEI in the germline V gene. CDR3 sequence reads: CASSGTRLVANYEQYF. In nucleotides, the CDR3 is TGTGCCAGCAGTGGGACTAGGTTGGTCGCAAACTACGAGCAGTACTTC.

V gene TRBV30 combines with J gene TRBJ1-1; TRBD1 aligns across 10 bases. V gave up 3 bases and J gave up 7 bases; unmatched junction bases: 17. This CDR3 has 17 amino acids. CDR1 GTSNPN and CDR2 SVGIG come from the germline V gene (reference sequence). Here the CDR3 DNA reads TGTGCCTGGAGACAACCAATCGGGGACAGGGGAAAGTATGAAGCTTTCTTT. Translating it yields CAWRQPIGDRGKYEAFF.

This clone has a single count. The V gene is TRBV19, the J gene TRBJ2-5; TRBD1 might be the D (5 bases). The CDR3 loop spans 14 amino acids. Trimming stripped 7 bases from V and 4 bases from J, with 16 bases between. Per the germline V gene, CDR1 is LNHDA and CDR2 is SQIVND (reference sequence). The CDR3 sequence: CASTPGQGTETQYF. The CDR3 nucleotides are TGTGCCAGTACGCCCGGGCAGGGAACAGAGACCCAGTACTTC.

The chain combines TRBV5-6 with TRBJ2-7; 7 bases are a match to TRBD2. There are 12 residues in the CDR3. The V gene end was trimmed by 4 bases and the J gene end by 6 bases; junction bases not matched to a gene: 4. Germline V gene lookup returns CDR1 SGHDT and CDR2 YYEEEE. CDR3 nucleotides: TGTGCCAGCAGCCTTGGGAGGGTCGAGCAGTACTTC. This encodes CASSLGRVEQYF.

This clone was seen only once. The gene calls are TRBV2 and TRBJ1-2, with a weak D call TRBD1 (5 bases). Germline CDR1 and CDR2: SNHLY and FYNNEI. The V gene lost 2 bases and the J gene lost 3 bases, with 10 bases spanning the gap. This CDR3 comprises 14 residues. For the CDR3, the DNA is TGTGCCAGCAGTGAAAGAGGACAAGACTATGGCTACACCTTC. This encodes CASSERGQDYGYTF.

This sequence joins TRBV6-1 and TRBJ1-2; 9 bases fit TRBD1. The J segment lost 7 bases and the V segment lost 3 bases, leaving 6 bases of the junction unmatched. This CDR3 is built from 14 residues. The V gene's germline CDR1 is MNHNS and CDR2 SASEGT. CDR3 sequence reads: CASSEGNRGLGYTF. CDR3 nucleotides: TGTGCCAGCAGTGAGGGTAACAGGGGGCTTGGCTACACCTTC.

The V and J genes are TRBV5-1 and TRBJ2-7, with TRBD2 as a possible D gene (6 bases). This CDR3 is built from 14 residues. Trimming took off 0 bases at V and 1 base at J, with 8 bases between the two ends. CDR1 SGHRS and CDR2 YFSETQ come from the germline V gene. CDR3 sequence reads: CASSLEGRSYEQYF. In DNA form, the CDR3 reads TGCGCCAGCAGCTTGGAGGGGAGGTCCTACGAGCAGTACTTC.

This clone was observed once. The rearrangement joins TRBV2 to TRBJ1-2, with 10 bases aligning to TRBD1. V shed 8 bases, J shed 7 bases, and the junction held 7 bases outside the gene matches. The germline V gene has CDR1 SNHLY and CDR2 FYNNEI. This CDR3 has 13 amino acids. The CDR3 loop is CASLPDRGPGYTF. In DNA, the CDR3 is TGTGCCAGCCTCCCTGACAGGGGGCCTGGCTACACCTTC.

The V gene is TRBV19, the J gene TRBJ2-7, with no clear D. V was cut by 2 bases and J by 2 bases, with 13 bases left in between. Germline V gene sequence: CDR1 LNHDA, CDR2 SQIVND (reference sequence). The CDR3 has 15 residues. The DNA for the CDR3 is TGTGCCAGTAGTATACGGTGGCAGGAACCCTACGAGCAGTACTTC. Protein sequence: CASSIRWQEPYEQYF.

This clone was seen only a few times. The chain combines TRBV5-8 with TRBJ2-1; the match to TRBD2 covers 8 bases. The CDR3 consists of 15 residues. With V trimmed by 6 bases and J by 7 bases, 12 bases remained unmatched. CDR1 and CDR2 (germline): SGHTS, YDEGEE. The CDR3 bases are TGTGCCAGCACTCCGGGAGGCGGGGGGCGTAATGAGCAGTTCTTC. Translating it yields CASTPGGGGRNEQFF. Combining the CDR3 with reference TRBV5-8 and TRBJ2-1 gives the whole variable domain EAGVTQSPTHLIKTRGQQATLRCSPISGHTSVYWYQQALGLGLQFLLWYDEGEERNRGNFPPRFSGRQFPNYSSELNVNALELEDSALYLCASTPGGGGRNEQFFGPGTRLTVL.

The chain recombines TRBV7-3 with TRBJ2-6; tentatively, D is TRBD2 (6 bases). V was shortened by 5 bases and J by 0 bases, with 14 bases between the two germline ends. This CDR3 region has 17 residues. In germline, CDR1 is SGHTA, CDR2 FQGTGA. CDR3 loop: CASSGGIQSSGANVLTF. The CDR3 DNA reads TGTGCCAGCAGCGGGGGGATCCAATCCTCTGGGGCCAACGTCCTGACTTTC.

The chain combines TRBV7-3 with TRBJ2-2; 13 bases align to TRBD2. The length of the CDR3 is 15 residues. J lost 8 bases, V lost 5 bases, and 5 bases had no gene match. Germline assignment: CDR1 SGHTA and CDR2 FQGTGA. DNA for the CDR3: TGTGCCAGCAGCCAGACTAGCGGGGGGTTTGGGGAGCTGTTTTTT. Translating gives CASSQTSGGFGELFF.

The genes are TRBV7-9 and TRBJ2-1; a weak D match, TRBD1 (5 bases). Trimming took 7 bases from V and 3 from J, leaving 13 bases between them. The CDR3 has 14 amino acids. Germline lookup yields CDR1 SEHNR and CDR2 FQNEAQ (reference sequence). Here the CDR3 DNA reads TGTGCCAGCAACCAGGGATTGGGCTACAATGAGCAGTTCTTC. Its protein is CASNQGLGYNEQFF.